Listed below are T cell receptor beta chains from one sample, sequenced in a study of long-term antiretroviral therapy in people with HIV. Sequencing used immunoSEQ multiplex PCR; TCRdb keeps in-frame clones, though not all of them. The profile shows 25,000 to 30,000 clones, 80% to 90% of them singletons. The sequences come from unsorted PBMCs, collected 3 years after starting antiretroviral therapy. All receptors come from a man aged 35-49 years with HIV. Both conserved end residues are part of each CDR3. A D gene is named only where the DNA matches it firmly. The size field is filled for only some rows; it gives once, few, many or a size class.

TRBJ2-7	TRBV28	TRBD1	once	CASSRDRIYEQYF	TGTGCCAGCAGTAGGGACAGGATCTACGAGCAGTACTTC
TRBJ2-5	TRBV7-2	NA	NA	CASSLERGGQYF	TGTGCCAGCAGCTTAGAAAGGGGGGGCCAGTACTTC
TRBJ2-7	TRBV2	TRBD1	NA	CATATGATYEQYF	TGTGCCACTGCGACAGGGGCGACCTACGAGCAGTACTTC
TRBJ1-2	TRBV15	NA	few	CATSSRFLRIGYGYTF	TGTGCCACCAGCAGCAGGTTTTTGAGGATAGGCTATGGCTACACCTTC
TRBJ2-7	TRBV19	TRBD1	NA	CASREQGADYYEQYF	TGTGCCAGTAGAGAACAGGGGGCGGACTACTACGAGCAGTACTTC
TRBJ2-1	TRBV29-1	NA	NA	CSVNWSYNEQFF	TGCAGCGTTAACTGGTCCTACAATGAGCAGTTCTTC
TRBJ2-4	TRBV19	TRBD1	NA	CASSIGDRGVQNIQYF	TGTGCCAGTAGTATAGGGGACAGGGGCGTGCAAAACATTCAGTACTTC
TRBJ2-3	TRBV15	TRBD2	NA	CATSNYSGRTDTQYF	TGTGCCACCAGCAACTATAGCGGGAGGACAGATACGCAGTATTTT
TRBJ1-4	TRBV5-1	NA	NA	CASSLGQEHEKLFF	TGCGCCAGCAGCTTAGGACAAGAACATGAAAAACTGTTTTTT
TRBJ2-2	TRBV19	NA	NA	CASSVPGRNTGELFF	TGTGCCAGTAGTGTTCCGGGCCGAAACACCGGGGAGCTGTTTTTT
TRBJ2-3	TRBV2	TRBD2	NA	CASSEGLAGSTDTQYF	TGTGCCAGCAGTGAGGGACTAGCGGGTAGCACAGATACGCAGTATTTT
TRBJ2-7	TRBV11-2	TRBD2	NA	CASSLLAGAYEQYF	TGTGCCAGCAGCTTACTAGCGGGGGCCTACGAGCAGTACTTC
TRBJ2-7	TRBV6-5	NA	NA	CASTGGPYEQYF	TGTGCCAGCACTGGGGGCCCCTACGAGCAGTACTTC
TRBJ2-7	TRBV7-3	NA	NA	CASSLTGGDEQYF	TGTGCCAGCAGCTTAACAGGGGGGGACGAGCAGTACTTC
TRBJ1-2	TRBV5-5	TRBD1	NA	CASSSQGTGFGGYTF	TGTGCCAGCAGCTCCCAGGGGACAGGGTTCGGTGGCTACACCTTC
TRBJ2-3	TRBV5-1	NA	NA	CASSPGQETDTQYF	TGCGCCAGCAGCCCCGGTCAGGAGACAGATACGCAGTATTTT
TRBJ2-1	TRBV10-3	NA	NA	CAIERQGTNEQFF	TGTGCCATCGAACGGCAGGGGACCAATGAGCAGTTCTTC
TRBJ2-7	TRBV27	TRBD1	medium-sized	CASSTQGAYYEQYF	TGTGCCAGCAGCACACAGGGGGCCTACTACGAGCAGTACTTC
TRBJ1-4	TRBV28	TRBD1	NA	CASSLYRGPNEKLFF	TGTGCCAGCAGTTTATACAGGGGGCCTAATGAAAAACTGTTTTTT
TRBJ1-5	TRBV19	TRBD1	NA	CASSATGNQPQHF	TGTGCCAGTAGTGCGACAGGGAATCAGCCCCAGCATTTT
TRBJ2-7	TRBV7-9	NA	few	CASSLAPDEQYF	TGTGCCAGCAGCTTAGCGCCAGACGAGCAGTACTTC
TRBJ1-2	TRBV27	TRBD1	NA	CASRLRPGQGADGYTF	TGTGCCAGCAGGTTACGACCGGGACAGGGGGCGGATGGCTACACCTTC
TRBJ1-1	TRBV6-5	NA	NA	CASQRIRSADAEAFF	TGTGCCAGTCAGCGCATCCGGAGCGCCGACGCTGAAGCTTTCTTT
TRBJ2-1	TRBV7-9	TRBD2	NA	CASSLPGTSSNEQFF	TGTGCCAGCAGCTTACCCGGGACTAGCAGCAATGAGCAGTTCTTC
TRBJ2-5	TRBV5-5	TRBD2	NA	CASSRDGGAGQETQYF	TGTGCCAGCAGCAGAGACGGTGGAGCGGGACAAGAGACCCAGTACTTC
TRBJ2-7	TRBV7-2	NA	NA	CASSLQAYAAAEYF	TGTGCCAGCAGCTTACAGGCTTACGCAGCCGCGGAGTACTTC
TRBJ2-1	TRBV19	NA	NA	CASTPSIENNEQFF	TGTGCCAGTACCCCCTCGATTGAGAACAATGAGCAGTTCTTC
TRBJ1-1	TRBV6-4	NA	once	CASSELMGSEAFF	TGTGCCAGCAGCGAATTAATGGGGAGTGAAGCTTTCTTT
TRBJ1-4	TRBV7-2	NA	NA	CASSLEVGVNEKLFF	TGTGCCAGCAGCTTAGAGGTTGGCGTTAATGAAAAACTGTTTTTT
TRBJ2-1	TRBV2	NA	NA	CASSETLREQFF	TGTGCCAGCAGTGAAACCCTGCGGGAGCAGTTCTTC
TRBJ1-5	TRBV19	NA	NA	CASSIVQGTINQPQHF	TGTGCCAGTAGTATAGTCCAGGGGACGATTAATCAGCCCCAGCATTTT
TRBJ2-7	TRBV28	NA	NA	CASSLLGPRTEQYF	TGTGCCAGCAGTTTACTGGGGCCTAGAACCGAGCAGTACTTC
TRBJ2-7	TRBV5-8	NA	NA	CASSLQGSYEQYF	TGTGCCAGCAGCTTACAGGGTTCCTACGAGCAGTACTTC
TRBJ1-1	TRBV7-2	NA	NA	CASSQGLAGRNTEAFF	TGTGCCAGCAGCCAGGGACTAGCGGGAAGGAACACTGAAGCTTTCTTT
TRBJ2-7	TRBV7-2	TRBD2	NA	CASSLGLAGRPSYEQYF	TGTGCCAGCAGCCTCGGACTAGCGGGACGCCCATCCTACGAGCAGTACTTC
TRBJ2-2	TRBV9	NA	NA	CASSVGGRGTGELFF	TGTGCCAGCAGCGTAGGAGGCAGGGGCACCGGGGAGCTGTTTTTT
TRBJ2-7	TRBV13	TRBD1	NA	CASSLGQGPHEQYF	TGTGCCAGCAGCCTCGGACAGGGTCCCCACGAGCAGTACTTC
TRBJ1-5	TRBV6-5	NA	NA	CASSRAREVQPQHF	TGTGCCAGCAGCCGCGCCAGGGAAGTTCAGCCCCAGCATTTT
TRBJ2-2	TRBV5-4	NA	NA	CASSSPFPNTGELFF	TGTGCCAGCAGCTCGCCATTTCCGAACACCGGGGAGCTGTTTTTT
TRBJ1-5	TRBV2	NA	NA	CASSVDADQPQHF	TGTGCCAGCAGTGTAGACGCGGATCAGCCCCAGCATTTT
TRBJ2-1	TRBV6-6	TRBD1	NA	CASSLGQIYNEQFF	TGTGCCAGCAGTTTGGGACAGATCTACAATGAGCAGTTCTTC
TRBJ2-7	TRBV7-2	NA	NA	CASSPSRTETYEQYF	TGTGCCAGCAGCCCATCCCGGACAGAAACCTACGAGCAGTACTTC
TRBJ2-3	TRBV7-3	TRBD2	NA	CASSFVAGGFTDTQYF	TGTGCCAGCAGCTTCGTAGCGGGGGGCTTCACAGATACGCAGTATTTT
TRBJ2-1	TRBV9	NA	NA	CASSPRANNEQFF	TGTGCCAGCAGCCCCCGTGCCAACAATGAGCAGTTCTTC